Listed below are T cell receptor beta chains from one sample, sequenced in a study of breast tumors, draining lymph nodes, adjacent tissues. TCRdb re-derived calls from the multiplex PCR reads in MiXCR, one entry per CDR3 protein. Here the sample spans 270,000 or so distinct CDR3 sequences, under 35% being singletons. Sequencing was done on a sample of axillary lymph node tissue. The receptors derive from a female donor with breast cancer. Some clones in this sample may be carry-over from other donors' samples. The CDR3 runs from the conserved cysteine through the conserved F or W. The D gene is left open where the match is weak. Size is omitted from some rows. Given values are once, few, many or a class for expanded clones.

>many|12|NA|TRBV7-9|TRBJ2-2
CASSHSIGELFF
TGTGCCAGCAGCCACTCTATAGGGGAGCTGTTTTTT
>NA|16|TRBD2|TRBV12-3/TRBV12-4|TRBJ2-1
CASSEAGNGAYNQQFF
TGTGCCAGCAGTGAAGCGGGAAACGGGGCTTACAATCAGCAGTTCTTC
>many|17|TRBD2|TRBV11-2|TRBJ2-3
CASSHGLAGVGTDTQYF
TGTGCCAGCAGCCACGGACTAGCGGGAGTTGGAACAGATACGCAGTATTTT
>NA|15|NA|TRBV18|TRBJ2-7
CASSPSRGGAYEQYF
TGTGCCAGCTCACCCTCCAGAGGGGGGGCCTACGAGCAGTACTTC
>NA|17|TRBD2|TRBV11-1|TRBJ2-7
CASSKDTIAGGPDEQYF
TGTGCCAGCAGCAAAGACACCATAGCGGGAGGGCCTGACGAGCAGTACTTC
>many|13|NA|TRBV5-8|TRBJ2-7
CASSFSTLGEQYF
TGTGCCAGCAGCTTTAGTACATTGGGCGAGCAGTACTTC
>NA|17|TRBD1|TRBV12-3/TRBV12-4|TRBJ2-4
CASSTDRGSRAKNIQYF
TGTGCCAGCAGTACCGACAGGGGAAGTCGAGCCAAAAACATTCAGTACTTC
>few|14|TRBD1|TRBV27|TRBJ2-3
CASSFGTGPDTQYF
TGTGCCAGCAGTTTCGGGACAGGCCCAGATACGCAGTATTTT
>NA|15|NA|TRBV6-6|TRBJ2-2
CASSLRAGNTGELFF
TGTGCCAGCAGTCTCCGCGCAGGGAACACCGGGGAGCTGTTTTTT
>NA|13|NA|TRBV5-1|TRBJ1-1
CASSDGWNTEAFF
TGCGCCAGCAGCGACGGGTGGAACACTGAAGCTTTCTTT
>many|14|TRBD2|TRBV2|TRBJ2-3
CASSAGTSGMRQYF
TGTGCCAGCAGTGCCGGGACTAGCGGGATGAGGCAGTATTTT
>few|13|NA|TRBV6-1|TRBJ1-3
CATRQASGNTIYF
TGTGCCACCCGACAGGCCTCTGGAAACACCATATATTTT
>many|14|NA|TRBV20-1|TRBJ1-2
CSAATRGKTYGYTF
TGCAGTGCCGCTACGAGGGGAAAGACCTATGGCTACACCTTC
>many|16|TRBD2|TRBV20-1|TRBJ2-1
CSASSRLAGFYNEQFF
TGCAGTGCTAGTAGCCGGCTAGCGGGATTTTACAATGAGCAGTTCTTC
>NA|15|TRBD2|TRBV6-1|TRBJ2-7
CAGSEWGGRLGEQYF
TGTGCCGGCAGTGAATGGGGCGGGAGATTGGGCGAGCAGTACTTC
>NA|15|NA|TRBV10-1|TRBJ1-1
CASSESGAVNTEAFF
TGCGCCAGCAGTGAGTCAGGGGCCGTGAACACTGAAGCTTTCTTT
>NA|16|TRBD1|TRBV6-2/TRBV6-3|TRBJ1-4
CASSTGQGATNEKLFF
TGTGCCAGCAGTACGGGACAGGGGGCAACTAATGAAAAACTGTTTTTT
>NA|15|TRBD2|TRBV11-2|TRBJ2-1
CASSPRLAVYNEQFF
TGTGCCAGCAGCCCCCGACTAGCGGTATACAATGAGCAGTTCTTC
>many|14|NA|TRBV20-1|TRBJ2-2
CSARASSMVGELFF
TGCAGTGCTAGAGCTAGTAGTATGGTCGGGGAGCTGTTTTTT
>many|15|TRBD1|TRBV19|TRBJ1-2
CASSPSRGRRNGYTF
TGTGCCAGTAGCCCATCCAGGGGGCGTAGGAATGGCTACACCTTC
>NA|14|NA|TRBV19|TRBJ2-1
CASNSGGVYNEQFF
TGTGCCAGTAATTCGGGTGGAGTCTACAATGAGCAGTTCTTC
>NA|15|NA|TRBV12-3/TRBV12-4|TRBJ2-2
CASSSWGPTTGELFF
TGTGCCAGCAGTTCGTGGGGACCCACTACCGGGGAGCTGTTTTTT
>many|12|NA|TRBV12-3/TRBV12-4|TRBJ2-7
CASSLEGYEQYF
TGTGCCAGCAGCTTAGAAGGTTACGAGCAGTACTTC
>many|14|NA|TRBV12-3/TRBV12-4|TRBJ2-1
CASSLGTRNNEQFF
TGTGCCAGCAGCCTCGGGACCCGCAATAATGAGCAGTTCTTC
>few|16|NA|TRBV27|TRBJ1-4
CASSLTGRILREKLFF
TGTGCCAGCAGTTTAACCGGGCGAATCCTCCGGGAAAAACTGTTTTTT
>few|15|NA|TRBV20-1|TRBJ2-7
CSARDPQGGPYEQYF
TGCAGTGCTAGAGATCCGCAGGGGGGTCCCTACGAGCAGTACTTC
>many|14|TRBD1|TRBV24-1|TRBJ2-7
CATSDPDRGDEQYF
TGTGCCACCAGTGATCCGGACAGGGGTGACGAGCAGTACTTC
>many|14|NA|TRBV5-1|TRBJ1-3
CASSSRGTGNTIYF
TGCGCCAGCAGCTCCAGGGGAACTGGAAACACCATATATTTT
>NA|16|TRBD2|TRBV15|TRBJ2-5
CATSRSSGTHQETQYF
TGTGCCACCAGCAGGTCTAGCGGGACCCACCAAGAGACCCAGTACTTC
>once|16|NA|TRBV11-2|TRBJ1-6
CTGSLRAAGNNSPLHF
TGTACCGGCAGTCTAAGGGCAGCCGGGAACAATTCACCCCTCCACTTT
>many|15|TRBD1|TRBV4-1|TRBJ1-5
CASSRLGQGNQPQHF
TGCGCCAGCAGCCGATTGGGACAGGGAAATCAGCCCCAGCATTTT
>many|13|NA|TRBV20-1|TRBJ1-2
CSASSPANYGYTF
TGCAGTGCTAGTTCTCCCGCCAACTATGGCTACACCTTC
>NA|14|NA|TRBV13|TRBJ2-6
CASSRGTGTNVLTF
TGTGCCAGCAGCCGCGGGACGGGTACCAACGTCCTGACTTTC
>few|14|NA|TRBV30|TRBJ1-5
CAWSVETGNQPQHF
TGTGCCTGGAGCGTGGAGACTGGCAATCAGCCCCAGCATTTT
>many|13|NA|TRBV11-3|TRBJ2-5
CASSRGSQETQYF
TGTGCCAGCAGCCGTGGGAGCCAAGAGACCCAGTACTTC
>many|13|TRBD1|TRBV28|TRBJ1-2
CASSLVRGPGYTF
TGTGCCAGCAGCTTGGTCAGGGGGCCCGGCTACACCTTC
>many|13|NA|TRBV19|TRBJ2-7
CASKGEPSYEQYF
TGTGCCAGTAAGGGGGAGCCCTCCTACGAGCAGTACTTC
>many|15|TRBD2|TRBV5-1|TRBJ2-7
CASSLGTSGTYEQYF
TGTGCCAGCAGCTTGGGAACTAGCGGCACCTACGAGCAGTACTTC